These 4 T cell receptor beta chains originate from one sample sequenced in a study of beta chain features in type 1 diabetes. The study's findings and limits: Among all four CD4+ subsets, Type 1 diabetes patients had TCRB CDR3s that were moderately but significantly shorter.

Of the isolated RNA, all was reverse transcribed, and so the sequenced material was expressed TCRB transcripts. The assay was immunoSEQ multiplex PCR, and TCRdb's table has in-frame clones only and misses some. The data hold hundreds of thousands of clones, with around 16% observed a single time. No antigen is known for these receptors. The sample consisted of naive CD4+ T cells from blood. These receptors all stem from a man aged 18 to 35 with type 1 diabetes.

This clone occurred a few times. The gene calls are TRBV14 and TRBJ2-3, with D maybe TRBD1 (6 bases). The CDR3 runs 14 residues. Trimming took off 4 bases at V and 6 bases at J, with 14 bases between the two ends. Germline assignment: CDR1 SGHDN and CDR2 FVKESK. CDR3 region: CASSLTGQRDTQYF. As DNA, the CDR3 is TGTGCCAGCAGCCTAACTGGACAGCGCGATACGCAGTATTTT.

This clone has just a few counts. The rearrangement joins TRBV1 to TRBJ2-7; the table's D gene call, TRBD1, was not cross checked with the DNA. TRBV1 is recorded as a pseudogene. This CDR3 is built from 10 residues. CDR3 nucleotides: TGCACCAGCAGCCAGACAGGGGAGTACTTC. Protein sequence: CTSSQTGEYF.

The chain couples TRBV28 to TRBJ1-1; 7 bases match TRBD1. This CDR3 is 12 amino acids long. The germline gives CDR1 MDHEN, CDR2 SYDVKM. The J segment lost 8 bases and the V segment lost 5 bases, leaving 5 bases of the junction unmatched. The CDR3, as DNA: TGTGCCAGCAGTCAGGGGGGCTTGGAAGCTTTCTTT. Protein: CASSQGGLEAFF.

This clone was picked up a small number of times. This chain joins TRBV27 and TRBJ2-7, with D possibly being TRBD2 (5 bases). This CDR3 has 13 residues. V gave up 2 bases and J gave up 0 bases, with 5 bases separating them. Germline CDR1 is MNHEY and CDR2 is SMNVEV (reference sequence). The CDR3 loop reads CASSLRDSYEQYF. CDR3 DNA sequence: TGTGCCAGCAGTTTACGGGACTCCTACGAGCAGTACTTC.